This T cell receptor (beta chain) stems from a study of cytomegalovirus exposure and HLA in healthy donors. The study's findings and limits: Later genetic work tied a missense DCLRE1C variant to beta-chain V and J trimming. Common viral pathogens seemed, in a later analysis, to connect with several of the most significant clusters.

PCR amplification relied on 60 Vbeta primers (plus 13 Jbeta primers). Only in-frame clones appear in the TCRdb table, and some are missing; sequencing was by immunoSEQ multiplex PCR. Altogether around 130,000 clones are present, 65% to 80% being singletons, with the ten largest covering 1.5%. Germline assignment: CDR1 MNHNS and CDR2 SASEGT. The ends lost 2 bases at V and 8 bases at J; junction bases unmatched: 6. CDR3 size: 14 residues. Worth noting for this clone: The antigen is undetermined.

The sample was PBMCs. The chain recombines TRBV6-1 with TRBJ1-2; 9 bases are shared with TRBD1. The receptor comes from a woman in her late teens or twenties in good health and CMV-seronegative. The CDR3 here is CASSEPGTGMGYTF. CDR3 sequence (DNA): TGTGCCAGCAGTGAACCCGGGACAGGGATGGGCTACACCTTC.